This TCR beta chain was identified during a study of T-cell reconstitution after alpha-beta-depleted transplantation in children. The library targeted TCRbeta and was prepared with unique molecular identifiers. Each CDR3 protein is one row after TCRdb ran MiXCR on the PCR reads. The sample lists about 640,000 distinct CDR3 sequences, roughly 15% seen once, with approximately 1.1% in the top ten. The length of the CDR3 is 15 residues. Germline V lookup: CDR1 SGHTA, CDR2 FQGNSA. With V trimmed by 5 bases and J by 8 bases, 9 bases remained unmatched. This clonotype was picked up many times. This clonotype was obtained from a human donor who donated a stem cell graft to a child with acute myeloid leukemia. J is TRBJ1-4 and V is TRBV7-2, with 9 bases identical to TRBD1. Here the sequenced sample was PBMCs from the stem cell graft donor, taken from the stem cell graft. This CDR3 reads CASSLRGTGREKLFF. CDR3 coding DNA: TGTGCCAGCAGCCTAAGGGGGACAGGGCGGGAAAAACTGTTTTTT.